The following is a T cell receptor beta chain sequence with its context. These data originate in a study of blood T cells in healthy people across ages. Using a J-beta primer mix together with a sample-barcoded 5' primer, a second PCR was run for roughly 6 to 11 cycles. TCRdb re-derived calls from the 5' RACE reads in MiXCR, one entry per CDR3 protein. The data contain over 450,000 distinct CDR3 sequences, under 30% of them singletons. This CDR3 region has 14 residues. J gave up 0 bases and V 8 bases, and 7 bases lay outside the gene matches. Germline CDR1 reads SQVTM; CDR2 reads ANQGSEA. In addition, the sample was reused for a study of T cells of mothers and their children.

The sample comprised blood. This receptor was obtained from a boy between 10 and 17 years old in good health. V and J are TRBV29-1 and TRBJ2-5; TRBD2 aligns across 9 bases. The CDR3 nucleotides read TGCAGCTCTCCCCGCGGGGGGGACCAAGAGACCCAGTACTTC. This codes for CSSPRGGDQETQYF.